What follows are 27 T cell receptor beta chains derived from one specimen sequenced in a study of technical replicates of blood from a handful of donors (dated 2017 in TCRdb). Libraries were built with the immunoSEQ multiplex PCR assay. The immuneACCESS repertoire file appears here via TCRdb, limited to in-frame rearrangements. These files lack a portion of the clones; in checked studies, under half of the deficit traces to unresolved V genes, and the cause of the others is not known. The sample contains roughly 65,000 clones, roughly 88% of them found a single time. Together, the top ten hold roughly 4.8% of the sample. Material: PBMCs. The origin of the receptors is a human donor in good health. Some clones in this sample may be carry-over from other donors' samples.

This chain joins TRBV15 and TRBJ2-7; 10 bases are shared with TRBD1. In germline, CDR1 is LNHNV, CDR2 YYDKDF (reference sequence). This CDR3 contains 18 residues. The V and J ends lost 6 bases and 3 bases, in that order; junction bases with no gene match: 17. This chain's CDR3 is CATSHWRTGGLAVYEQYF. The CDR3 DNA reads as TGTGCCACCAGTCATTGGAGGACAGGGGGGCTAGCAGTCTACGAGCAGTACTTC.

The rearrangement joins TRBV7-9 to TRBJ2-1; TRBD1 matches at 7 bases. V lost 4 bases to trimming and J lost 5 bases; unmatched junction nucleotides: 8. Germline-derived CDR1 and CDR2 are SEHNR and FQNEAQ (reference sequence). There are 15 residues in the CDR3. The CDR3 region has the DNA TGTGCCAGCAGCTCCCCCACCGGACAGGACAATGAGCAGTTCTTC. It translates to CASSSPTGQDNEQFF.

The V call is TRBV5-1, the J call TRBJ2-7; TRBD1 aligns across 11 bases. J lost 7 bases, V lost 4 bases, and 7 bases had no gene match. The germline V gene encodes CDR1 SGHRS and CDR2 YFSETQ. CDR3 length equals 14 residues. The DNA of the CDR3 is TGCGCCAGCAGCGAACGGACAGGGGGCTGGGAGCAGTACTTC. Translation: CASSERTGGWEQYF.

The rearrangement uses TRBV2 and TRBJ2-7; unclear D gene. Per the germline V gene, CDR1 is SNHLY and CDR2 is FYNNEI. The CDR3 runs 11 residues. The ends were cut back, 6 bases at V and 7 bases at J, with 10 bases in the middle. The CDR3 DNA sequence: TGTGCCAGCAGCCTAAATAGAGAGCAGTACTTC. Amino acid sequence: CASSLNREQYF.

The CDR3: CASSDSVAGGSDTQYF. The DNA for the CDR3 is TGTGCCAGCAGTGACTCGGTAGCGGGAGGGTCAGATACGCAGTATTTT. The chain is built from TRBV6-4 and TRBJ2-3; 11 bases match TRBD2. Germline V gene sequence: CDR1 MRHNA, CDR2 SNTAGT. CDR3 length: 16 amino acids. V lost 0 bases to trimming and J lost 4 bases; unmatched junction nucleotides: 3.

The CDR3 nucleotides are TGTGCCAGCAGCACCCAGGGGCTCGGGACTGAAGCTTTCTTT. Encoded protein: CASSTQGLGTEAFF. The chain employs TRBV6-5 and TRBJ1-1; D perhaps matches TRBD1 (6 bases). There are 14 residues in the CDR3. The V gene's germline CDR1 is MNHEY and CDR2 SVGAGI. V lost 6 bases to trimming and J lost 5 bases, with 16 bases between them.

The J gene is TRBJ2-5, the V gene TRBV4-3, with 9 bases that match TRBD2. CDR3 length: 17 amino acids. Germline lookup yields CDR1 LGHNA and CDR2 YSLEER. J lost 0 bases, V lost 0 bases, and 5 bases had no gene match. For the CDR3, the DNA is TGCGCCAGCAGCCAAGATCAGCGGGGGGCACACCAAGAGACCCAGTACTTC. It yields the protein CASSQDQRGAHQETQYF.

The chain recombines TRBV27 with TRBJ2-1, with 11 bases identical to TRBD2. The CDR3 covers 17 residues. J gave up 0 bases and V 5 bases, and 6 bases lay outside the gene matches. Germline-derived CDR1 and CDR2 are MNHEY and SMNVEV (reference sequence). CDR3 amino acids: CASSPITSGSSYNEQFF. CDR3 nucleotides: TGTGCCAGCAGTCCTATCACTAGCGGGAGCTCCTACAATGAGCAGTTCTTC.

The V gene is TRBV6-5, the J gene TRBJ1-2; tentatively, D is TRBD1 (5 bases). The CDR3 extends over 14 amino acids. Germline V lookup: CDR1 MNHEY, CDR2 SVGAGI. Trimming took off 5 bases at V and 2 bases at J, with 12 bases between the two ends. This CDR3 is CASSPYGANYGYTF. CDR3 coding DNA: TGTGCCAGCAGTCCCTATGGGGCGAACTATGGCTACACCTTC.

The rearrangement links TRBV25-1 to TRBJ2-7; 8 bases match TRBD2. The germline gives CDR1 MGHDK, CDR2 SYGVNS. CDR3 size: 15 residues. Unmatched junction bases numbered 7, after V lost 1 base and J lost 5 bases. CDR3 protein: CASSESGGAQDEQYF. The CDR3 coding sequence is TGTGCCAGCAGTGAATCGGGGGGGGCTCAAGACGAGCAGTACTTC.

The chain has TRBV14 and TRBJ2-2; 7 nucleotides agree with TRBD2. V lost 4 bases and J lost 6; bases outside the gene matches: 8. The CDR3 loop spans 15 amino acids. In germline, CDR1 is SGHDN, CDR2 FVKESK. The CDR3 DNA is TGTGCCAGCAGCCTGCGCGGGAGTTGGGCCGGGGAGCTGTTTTTT. Residues: CASSLRGSWAGELFF. The complete variable domain, with remaining parts taken from reference TRBV14 and TRBJ2-2, reads EAGVTQFPSHSVIEKGQTVTLRCDPISGHDNLYWYRRVMGKEIKFLLHFVKESKQDESGMPNNRFLAERTGGTYSTLKVQPAELEDSGVYFCASSLRGSWAGELFFGEGSRLTVL.

The rearrangement joins TRBV7-9 to TRBJ1-3; D gene ambiguous. Germline values: CDR1 SEHNR, CDR2 FQNEAQ (reference sequence). V shed 7 bases and J shed 0 bases, with 19 bases lying between them. This CDR3 is 17 amino acids long. CDR3 sequence reads: CASTPVGKEGSGNTIYF. Here the CDR3 DNA reads TGTGCCAGCACCCCCGTCGGGAAAGAGGGCTCTGGAAACACCATATATTTT.

This chain joins TRBV5-5 and TRBJ2-6; 8 bases are shared with TRBD2. CDR3 length: 16 amino acids. V lost 5 bases to trimming and J lost 1 base; unmatched junction nucleotides: 5. Looked up from germline, CDR1 is SGHKS and CDR2 is YYEKEE (reference sequence). As DNA, the CDR3 is TGTGCCAGCAGGGGTAGCGGGACTTCTGGGGCCAACGTCCTGACTTTC. Amino acids: CASRGSGTSGANVLTF.

The chain uses TRBV7-2 and TRBJ1-5, with D possibly TRBD1 on 6 matching bases. The germline CDR1 and CDR2 sequences are SGHTA and FQGNSA. Trimming left V 2 bases short and J 8 bases short, with 10 bases between. The CDR3 consists of 13 residues. The CDR3 spells CASSLNRAEPQHF. CDR3 DNA: TGTGCCAGCAGCTTAAACAGGGCCGAGCCCCAGCATTTT.

V usage is TRBV5-1 and J usage is TRBJ1-1, with D possibly being TRBD1 (5 bases). V shed 1 base and J shed 0 bases, with 10 bases lying between them. The CDR3 covers 15 residues. CDR1 SGHRS and CDR2 YFSETQ come from the germline V gene. The CDR3 loop is CASSLQGQLNTEAFF. The CDR3 DNA sequence: TGCGCCAGCAGCTTGCAGGGCCAGCTGAACACTGAAGCTTTCTTT.

The chain combines TRBV5-1 with TRBJ2-7; 8 bases line up with TRBD2. Trimming took 4 bases from V and 1 from J; bases not matched to a gene: 4. This CDR3 is built from 14 residues. CDR1 is SGHRS, CDR2 YFSETQ, per germline. The CDR3 DNA is TGCGCCAGCAGCGCCGGGACTAGGTCCTACGAGCAGTACTTC. It codes for CASSAGTRSYEQYF.

The chain has TRBV19 and TRBJ1-6; 9 bases fit TRBD1. The CDR3 extends over 17 amino acids. V shed 3 bases, J shed 11 bases, and the junction held 14 bases outside the gene matches. Germline V gives CDR1 LNHDA, CDR2 SQIVND (reference sequence). This CDR3 reads CASSIRPSYRGPAPLHF. The CDR3 DNA sequence: TGTGCCAGTAGTATTCGCCCTTCCTACAGGGGGCCAGCACCCCTCCACTTT.

The CDR3 bases are TGTGCCAGCATTCAGGGGTGGGGCATGAACACTGAAGCTTTCTTT. It is translated as CASIQGWGMNTEAFF. This chain joins TRBV27 and TRBJ1-1; a possible D gene is TRBD1 (6 bases). The V gene lost 7 bases and the J gene lost 0 bases, with 15 bases spanning the gap. Germline loops: CDR1 MNHEY, CDR2 SMNVEV (reference sequence). This CDR3 is 15 amino acids long.

This chain links TRBV11-3 with TRBJ2-1; 8 nucleotides line up with TRBD2. CDR3 length: 16 residues. Germline CDR1 SGHNT, CDR2 YENEEA. V lost 2 bases to trimming and J lost 2 bases; unmatched junction nucleotides: 5. This chain's CDR3 is CASSLRSGSTYNEQFF. As DNA, the CDR3 is TGTGCCAGCAGCTTAAGGAGCGGGAGTACCTACAATGAGCAGTTCTTC.

The chain employs TRBV5-1 and TRBJ2-5, with 14 bases lining up with TRBD2. V dropped 3 bases and J dropped 2; count of bases not matched to a gene: 9. This CDR3 has 18 residues. CDR1 is SGHRS and CDR2 is YFSETQ in the germline V gene. Here the CDR3 reads CASSSNYGTSGSQETQYF. The CDR3 bases are TGCGCCAGCAGCTCTAATTACGGGACTAGCGGGAGTCAAGAGACCCAGTACTTC.

J is TRBJ2-3 and V is TRBV10-1; 7 nucleotides line up with TRBD2. The CDR3 sequence is 15 residues long. CDR1 and CDR2 from the germline V gene are WNHNN and SYGVQD (reference sequence). Unmatched junction bases numbered 3, after V lost 0 bases and J lost 3 bases. The CDR3 loop is CASSESGGGTDTQYF. The CDR3 nucleotides are TGCGCCAGCAGTGAGTCTGGGGGGGGGACAGATACGCAGTATTTT.

The gene calls are TRBV4-3 and TRBJ2-7, with TRBD1 identical over 7 bases. Unmatched junction bases numbered 5, after V lost 4 bases and J lost 5 bases. This CDR3 comprises 13 residues. Germline V CDR1 and CDR2: LGHNA, YSLEER. CDR3 region: CASSLGQADEQYF. CDR3 bases: TGCGCCAGCAGCCTCGGACAGGCGGACGAGCAGTACTTC.

The J gene is TRBJ2-1, the V gene TRBV5-1, with 8 bases aligning to TRBD1. The germline V gene has CDR1 SGHRS and CDR2 YFSETQ. Trimming removed 1 base from V and 5 bases from J; junction bases left unmatched: 8. The CDR3 has 16 residues. The CDR3 DNA reads as TGCGCCAGCAGCTTGTTCCCCGGACAGGGTAACAATGAGCAGTTCTTC. Residues: CASSLFPGQGNNEQFF.

J is TRBJ2-3 and V is TRBV5-1; TRBD2 matches 8 bases. Germline V gene data show CDR1 as SGHRS and CDR2 as YFSETQ. With 2 bases clipped from V and 2 bases from J, the junction kept 4 bases outside the gene matches. This CDR3 spans 15 amino acids. The CDR3 nucleotides read TGCGCCAGCAGCTTAGCGGGAGTCTACACAGATACGCAGTATTTT. It is translated as CASSLAGVYTDTQYF. Combining the CDR3 with reference TRBV5-1 and TRBJ2-3 gives the whole variable domain KAGVTQTPRYLIKTRGQQVTLSCSPISGHRSVSWYQQTPGQGLQFLFEYFSETQRNKGNFPGRFSGRQFSNSRSEMNVSTLELGDSALYLCASSLAGVYTDTQYFGPGTRLTVL.

The rearrangement links TRBV6-5 to TRBJ1-4; D remains unclear. The V gene lost 5 bases and the J gene lost 10 bases, with 17 bases spanning the gap. CDR3 length: 14 residues. Germline V gives CDR1 MNHEY, CDR2 SVGAGI. The CDR3 nucleotides are TGTGCCAGCAGTGCGGGCGCTAACCCCGCAAAACTGTTTTTT. Amino acid sequence: CASSAGANPAKLFF.

This chain joins TRBV19 and TRBJ1-1, with a weak D call TRBD1 (5 bases). Germline V gene lookup returns CDR1 LNHDA and CDR2 SQIVND (reference sequence). The V end was cut by 7 bases, the J end by 4 bases, with 16 bases between. The CDR3 extends over 14 amino acids. The CDR3 sequence: CASTAGGGTTEAFF. As DNA, the CDR3 is TGTGCCAGTACCGCCGGGGGGGGAACCACTGAAGCTTTCTTT. The full variable domain, completed using reference TRBV19 and TRBJ1-1, is DGGITQSPKYLFRKEGQNVTLSCEQNLNHDAMYWYRQDPGQGLRLIYYSQIVNDFQKGDIAEGYSVSREKKESFPLTVTSAQKNPTAFYLCASTAGGGTTEAFFGQGTRLTVV.

The chain combines TRBV6-1 with TRBJ1-2; no clear D gene. CDR3 size: 13 residues. Trimming pared 6 bases from V and 0 bases from J, leaving 8 bases between. Germline V gives CDR1 MNHNS, CDR2 SASEGT. DNA for the CDR3: TGTGCCAGCAGACGTACAGCTAACTATGGCTACACCTTC. This codes for CASRRTANYGYTF.